The 27 T cell receptor beta chains in this list originate from one sample, sequenced in a study of T cells of healthy individuals. Each CDR3 protein gets one entry after TCRdb re-called the 5' RACE reads with MiXCR. The sample gives approximately 50,000 distinct CDR3 sequences, roughly 14% of which show up once; about 16% is in the top ten. The receptors shown here come from a human donor in good health.

Ten or more counts support this clonotype. The chain couples TRBV19 to TRBJ2-5; 9 bases are a match to TRBD1. The CDR3 loop spans 15 amino acids. Germline V gene sequence: CDR1 LNHDA, CDR2 SQIVND (reference sequence). V lost 6 bases, J lost 4 bases, and 9 bases stayed unmatched. CDR3 in amino acids: CASSPGTGRRETQYF. In DNA, the CDR3 is TGTGCCAGTAGCCCCGGGACAGGGAGGAGAGAGACCCAGTACTTC.

There are many counts of this clonotype. This chain connects TRBV20-1 to TRBJ2-5; 8 bases match TRBD2. CDR3 length: 13 residues. J lost 4 bases, V lost 1 base, and 2 bases had no gene match. Germline lookup yields CDR1 DFQATT and CDR2 SNEGSKA (reference sequence). CDR3 bases: TGCAGTGCTAGAGGGGGACTAGGAGAGACCCAGTACTTC. Translated, it gives CSARGGLGETQYF.

This clonotype was recorded many times. The chain links TRBV11-2 to TRBJ1-2; 9 bases map to TRBD1. V gave up 1 base and J gave up 4 bases; unmatched junction bases: 4. Germline V gives CDR1 SGHAT, CDR2 FQNNGV. The CDR3 loop spans 15 amino acids. This chain's CDR3 is CASSLGTGGAYGYTF. As DNA, the CDR3 is TGTGCCAGCAGCTTAGGAACAGGGGGCGCCTATGGCTACACCTTC.

The table lists this clonotype with many counts. CDR3 in DNA: TGTGCCAGCAGCCCCGGACAGGGACCCTACGAGCAGTACTTC. Its translation is CASSPGQGPYEQYF. The chain carries TRBV13 and TRBJ2-7; 8 nucleotides align to TRBD1. Germline-derived CDR1 and CDR2 are PRHDT and FYEKMQ (reference sequence). Trimming at V came to 5 bases and at J to 2 bases, leaving 5 bases not matched to a gene. This CDR3 is 14 amino acids long. Full variable domain (remainder filled in from reference TRBV13 and TRBJ2-7): AAGVIQSPRHLIKEKRETATLKCYPIPRHDTVYWYQQGPGQDPQFLISFYEKMQSDKGSIPDRFSAQQFSDYHSELNMSSLELGDSALYFCASSPGQGPYEQYFGPGTRLTVT.

This clonotype has a count of ten or more. The rearrangement joins TRBV10-1 to TRBJ2-7; 8 bases are shared with TRBD1. This CDR3 has 15 amino acids. Germline loops: CDR1 WNHNN, CDR2 SYGVQD (reference sequence). Trimming cost V 3 bases and J 5 bases; bases outside gene matches: 9. CDR3: CASSDGQGSRHEQYF. Here the CDR3 DNA reads TGCGCCAGCAGTGACGGACAGGGCAGTAGGCACGAGCAGTACTTC.

The table lists this clonotype with many counts. A junction end diverges from the germline sequence, so it may reflect a read error. CDR3 protein: CASSLSGLLTDSGANVLTF. The CDR3, as DNA: TGTGCCAGCAGTCTATCGGGACTGCTAACTGACTCTGGGGCCAACGTCCTGACTTTC. This rearrangement joins TRBV27 to TRBJ2-6; D might be TRBD2 (6 bases). This CDR3 is 19 amino acids long. The germline gives CDR1 MNHEY, CDR2 SMNVEV (reference sequence).

This clonotype was seen only once. This chain joins TRBV20-1 and TRBJ2-6, with TRBD2 matching 7 bases. In germline, CDR1 is DFQATT, CDR2 SNEGSKA (reference sequence). There are 18 residues in the CDR3. V lost 3 bases and J lost 0; bases outside the gene matches: 11. CDR3 nucleotides: TGCAGTGCTAGTCTTGTGGCTAGCGGTATCTCTGGGGCCAACGTCCTGACTTTC. Residues: CSASLVASGISGANVLTF.

In the case of this clonotype: A much more abundant neighbour one base away suggests this may be a read error. The J gene is TRBJ1-5, the V gene TRBV7-2; D gene ambiguous. CDR1 and CDR2 from the germline V gene are SGHTA and FQGNSA. The CDR3 extends over 14 amino acids. This chain's CDR3 is CASSLSVGKQPQHF. CDR3 nucleotides: TGTGCCAGCAGCTTATCCGTTGGCAAGCAGCCCCAGCATTTT.

This clonotype was seen many times. The genes are TRBV3-1 and TRBJ2-1; no definite D call. CDR3 length: 11 residues. The germline gives CDR1 LGHDT, CDR2 YNNKEL (reference sequence). Trimming cost V 4 bases and J 6 bases, with 4 bases left between them. In DNA form, the CDR3 reads TGTGCCAGCAGCCTGCTCAATGAGCAGTTCTTC. Encoded protein: CASSLLNEQFF.

This clonotype was counted ten times or more. The gene calls are TRBV24-1 and TRBJ2-3, with D unclear. Germline V gene lookup returns CDR1 KGHDR and CDR2 SFDVKD. V gave up 1 base and J gave up 7 bases, with 17 bases separating them. CDR3 length: 16 residues. CDR3 residues: CATSDLGVGTANTQYF. CDR3 DNA: TGTGCCACCAGTGATTTAGGCGTCGGTACCGCGAATACGCAGTATTTT.

The sample holds a few counts of this clonotype. J is TRBJ2-7 and V is TRBV12-3 or TRBV12-4; 9 bases fit TRBD1. J was trimmed by 3 bases and V by 3 bases; bases with no gene match: 3. This CDR3 has 14 residues. The CDR3 DNA reads TGTGCCAGCAGTTTCGGACAGGGGATCTACGAGCAGTACTTC. Protein product: CASSFGQGIYEQYF.

The CDR3 region has the DNA TGTGCCAGTAGTAGGGACAGGGAGGGTCAGCCCCAGCATTTT. Protein product: CASSRDREGQPQHF. The V gene is TRBV19, the J gene TRBJ1-5, with 9 bases fitting TRBD1. V dropped 4 bases and J dropped 6; count of bases not matched to a gene: 4. This CDR3 contains 14 residues. CDR1 is LNHDA, CDR2 SQIVND, per germline (reference sequence).

Ten or more counts support this clonotype. The chain links TRBV7-8 to TRBJ2-1; 9 nucleotides agree with TRBD2. The CDR3 totals 16 residues. CDR1 is SGHVS, CDR2 FQNEAQ, per germline. Trimming removed 1 base from V and 8 bases from J; junction bases left unmatched: 9. CDR3 sequence: CASSLVIAGVRYEQFF. In DNA form, the CDR3 reads TGTGCCAGCAGCTTAGTAATAGCGGGGGTTAGGTATGAGCAGTTCTTC.

This chain joins TRBV29-1 and TRBJ2-1; 15 nucleotides match TRBD2. J lost 6 bases, V lost 3 bases, and 6 bases had no gene match. Looked up from germline, CDR1 is SQVTM and CDR2 is ANQGSEA. There are 16 residues in the CDR3. CDR3 nucleotides: TGCAGCGTTGAGGGACTAGCGGGAGGCATCCTCAATGAGCAGTTCTTC. Translating it yields CSVEGLAGGILNEQFF.

Points on this clonotype: A much larger clonotype is one base distant, so this may be a read error. The CDR3 DNA reads as TGTGCCAGCAGTTCCACAGGGATGAACACTGAAGCTTTCTTT. Its translation is CASSSTGMNTEAFF. The J gene is TRBJ1-1, the V gene TRBV6-1; D is perhaps TRBD1 (6 bases). The germline V and J ends were trimmed by 5 bases and 0 bases, with 10 bases remaining between them. The CDR3 covers 14 residues. Germline V lookup: CDR1 MNHNS, CDR2 SASEGT.

The CDR3 loop reads CSARTVRETGELFF. CDR3 bases: TGCAGTGCTAGAACAGTCAGGGAGACCGGGGAGCTGTTTTTT. J is TRBJ2-2 and V is TRBV20-1; D tentatively fits TRBD1 or TRBD2 (5 bases each). CDR1 and CDR2 from the germline V gene are DFQATT and SNEGSKA (reference sequence). The length of the CDR3 is 14 residues. Trimming cost V 2 bases and J 5 bases, with 12 bases left between them.

Many counts were recorded for this clonotype. The J gene is TRBJ2-7, the V gene TRBV5-6; possibly TRBD1 or TRBD2 for D (5 bases each). Trimming took off 4 bases at V and 6 bases at J, with 17 bases between the two ends. The CDR3 covers 14 residues. In germline, CDR1 is SGHDT, CDR2 YYEEEE. The DNA of the CDR3 is TGTGCCAGCAGCCCGGGACCGGGGACCTCCGAGCAGTACTTC. Translated: CASSPGPGTSEQYF.

This clonotype appeared many times. The V call is TRBV20-1, the J call TRBJ1-5, with D hard to call. Germline V CDR1 and CDR2: DFQATT, SNEGSKA (reference sequence). The V gene lost 6 bases and the J gene lost 1 base, with 13 bases spanning the gap. The CDR3 length is 14 residues. As DNA, the CDR3 is TGCAGTGCCGTGGGCAGGCGGAGCAATCAGCCCCAGCATTTT. Its translation is CSAVGRRSNQPQHF.

DNA for the CDR3: TGTGCCAGCAGTTCGGCTCAGCGGGTCCAAGAGACCCAGTACTTC. Translating gives CASSSAQRVQETQYF. This chain connects TRBV28 to TRBJ2-5, with D perhaps matching TRBD2 (6 bases). Germline-derived CDR1 and CDR2 are MDHEN and SYDVKM. The germline V and J ends were trimmed by 4 bases and 1 base, with 13 bases remaining between them. The CDR3 is 15 amino acids.

In this sample, this clonotype turned up a few times. The chain recombines TRBV24-1 with TRBJ2-1; maybe TRBD1 (6 bases). The CDR3 sequence is 16 residues long. V lost 4 bases and J 4 bases, leaving 16 bases between the germline ends. The germline V gene encodes CDR1 KGHDR and CDR2 SFDVKD. The CDR3 nucleotides read TGTGCCACCAGTGAGGATGGGACACCCAATTACAATGAGCAGTTCTTC. Translated, it gives CATSEDGTPNYNEQFF.

This clonotype came up many times. The chain joins TRBV29-1 to TRBJ2-5; 7 nucleotides match TRBD2. Germline lookup yields CDR1 SQVTM and CDR2 ANQGSEA. This CDR3 region has 15 residues. The ends lost 5 bases at V and 1 base at J; junction bases unmatched: 10. CDR3 DNA sequence: TGCAGCGTTCACGGGGAGGGGCCGATCCAAGAGACCCAGTACTTC. Protein sequence: CSVHGEGPIQETQYF.

This clonotype was seen more than once but under ten times. This sequence joins TRBV18 and TRBJ2-1; a possible D gene is TRBD1 (7 bases). Germline V gene lookup returns CDR1 KGHSH and CDR2 LQKENI. The CDR3 runs 15 residues. V was cut by 3 bases and J by 7 bases, with 16 bases left in between. The DNA of the CDR3 is TGTGCCAGCTCACCCGGAGGGGGCCCAGGGAATGAGCAGTTCTTC. Its translation is CASSPGGGPGNEQFF.

Of note for this clonotype: One end of the junction does not line up with germline, which may come from a read error. The chain recombines TRBV18 with TRBJ1-1; the D gene is possibly TRBD1 (5 bases). This CDR3 contains 15 residues. Germline assignment: CDR1 KGHSH and CDR2 LQKENI. CDR3 amino acids: CASSPPGRLNTEAFF. In DNA form, the CDR3 reads TGTGCCAGCTCCCCACCGGGACGACTGAACACTGAAGCTTTCTTT.

The chain joins TRBV30 to TRBJ2-7, with 12 bases lining up with TRBD1. The germline gives CDR1 GTSNPN, CDR2 SVGIG (reference sequence). The V segment lost 7 bases and the J segment 4 bases; nucleotides outside the gene matches: 5. The CDR3 extends over 13 amino acids. DNA for the CDR3: TGTGCCTTGTCGGGACAGGGGGCGTACGAGCAGTACTTC. It encodes CALSGQGAYEQYF.

This clonotype was seen at least ten times. This chain connects TRBV6-1 to TRBJ2-1; 10 positions agree with TRBD1. The V and J ends lost 6 bases and 15 bases, in that order; junction bases with no gene match: 11. From germline, CDR1 is MNHNS and CDR2 SASEGT. The CDR3 runs to 13 residues. The CDR3 DNA is TGTGCCAGCAGCATGACAGGGGGCAGTCACCGGTTCTTC. Translation gives CASSMTGGSHRFF.

Many counts were recorded for this clonotype. The chain joins TRBV7-2 to TRBJ1-2, with TRBD1 matching over 9 bases. The CDR3 is made up of 14 amino acids. V trimming: 5 bases; J trimming: 8 bases; junction bases outside the gene matches: 9. Germline CDR1 SGHTA, CDR2 FQGNSA. The CDR3 loop is CASSTLQGAWGYTF. CDR3 bases: TGTGCCAGCAGCACCCTACAGGGGGCCTGGGGCTACACCTTC. Together with reference TRBV7-2 and TRBJ1-2, the CDR3 gives the full variable domain: GAGVSQSPSNKVTEKGKDVELRCDPISGHTALYWYRQSLGQGLEFLIYFQGNSAPDKSGLPSDRFSAERTGGSVSTLTIQRTQQEDSAVYLCASSTLQGAWGYTFGSGTRLTVV.

About this clonotype: A much more abundant neighbour one base away suggests this may be a read error. The V call is TRBV18, the J call TRBJ2-5; TRBD1 agrees at 9 bases. Germline V gene lookup returns CDR1 KGHSH and CDR2 LQKENI. The CDR3 is 15 residues long. This CDR3 is CASSPSVRTGETKYF. The CDR3 region has the DNA TGTGCCAGCTCACCATCGGTTCGGACAGGGGAGACCAAGTACTTC.